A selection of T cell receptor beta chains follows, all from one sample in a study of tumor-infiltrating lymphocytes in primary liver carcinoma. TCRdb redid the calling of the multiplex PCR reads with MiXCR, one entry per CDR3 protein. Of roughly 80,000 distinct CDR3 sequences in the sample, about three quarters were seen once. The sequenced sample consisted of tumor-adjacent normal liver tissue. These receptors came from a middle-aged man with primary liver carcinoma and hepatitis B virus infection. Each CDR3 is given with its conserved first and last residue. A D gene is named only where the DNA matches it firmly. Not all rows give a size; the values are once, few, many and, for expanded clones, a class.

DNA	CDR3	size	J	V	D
TGTGCCAGCATAGGGACGGCAGCCTACGAGCAGTACTTC	CASIGTAAYEQYF	NA	TRBJ2-7	TRBV11-2	NA
TGTGCCAGCAGAGCTTTTGGGGCCGAGCAGTACTTC	CASRAFGAEQYF	many	TRBJ2-7	TRBV12-3/TRBV12-4	NA
TGTGCTACCAGGCTAGCGGGACCAAATGAGCAGTTCTTC	CATRLAGPNEQFF	NA	TRBJ2-1	TRBV12-3/TRBV12-4	TRBD2
TGTGCTAGCAGGTCCCCGGAGCCGCGACTGGCCTACAATGAGCAGTTCTTC	CASRSPEPRLAYNEQFF	NA	TRBJ2-1	TRBV6-5	NA
TGCAGCGGAACCCAGGGGTCCGCGCAGTATTTT	CSGTQGSAQYF	NA	TRBJ2-3	TRBV29-1	NA
TGTGGCAGCAGCTTAGATGGGCGATTCAGTGGGACCCTTTACATTGAGCAGTTCTTC	CGSSLDGRFSGTLYIEQFF	NA	TRBJ2-1	TRBV11-2	NA
TGCGCCAGCAGCCAGCTAACGGGAGCCGGCTACGAGCAGTACTTC	CASSQLTGAGYEQYF	NA	TRBJ2-7	TRBV4-1	NA
TGTGCCAGCGGTGATTGGGTAAGCCCCCACCACGAGGGCGAGCTGTGCTTC	CASGDWVSPHHEGELCF	NA	TRBJ2-7	TRBV6-1	NA
TGCAGCGTTGCCTCCCACCGGGACACAGGGGTCACAGATACGCAGTATTTT	CSVASHRDTGVTDTQYF	NA	TRBJ2-3	TRBV29-1	TRBD1
TGTCCCAGCAGCCAAGGTCAGCTAGTCGCAGATACGCAGTATTTT	CPSSQGQLVADTQYF	NA	TRBJ2-3	TRBV4-2	NA
TGCAGCGTAATTCACGGGCGGGGCATTCAGTACTTC	CSVIHGRGIQYF	many	TRBJ2-4	TRBV29-1	NA
TGTGCCAGCAGCCTAGGGGTAGTGAGCTATGAGCAGTTCTTC	CASSLGVVSYEQFF	NA	TRBJ2-1	TRBV11-2	NA
TGTGCCACCAGTGATCCCTCGACTAGCGGAGATTACAATGAGCAGTTCTTC	CATSDPSTSGDYNEQFF	many	TRBJ2-1	TRBV24-1	TRBD2
TGTGTCAGCAGCTTGCTTCAGGGGGCGGTACGCACAGATACGCAGTATTTT	CVSSLLQGAVRTDTQYF	NA	TRBJ2-3	TRBV5-5	TRBD1
TGTGCCAGCACTTTGGGACAGGGTGGGACTGAAGCTTTCTTT	CASTLGQGGTEAFF	NA	TRBJ1-1	TRBV28	TRBD1
TGTGCCTCTCTGGACAGGCCGCGGGAAAAACTGTTTTTT	CASLDRPREKLFF	NA	TRBJ1-4	TRBV30	TRBD1
TGTACCAGCAGTTTATTTGACTTCTCCATAGATACGCAGTATTTT	CTSSLFDFSIDTQYF	NA	TRBJ2-3	TRBV12-3/TRBV12-4	NA
TGCAGCGTCGATACAGGGTATGTCGAAGAGCAATACTTC	CSVDTGYVEEQYF	NA	TRBJ2-7	TRBV29-1	NA
TGTGCCAGCAGGTTTGGGGAGGCGGATACGCAGTATTTT	CASRFGEADTQYF	NA	TRBJ2-3	TRBV11-2	NA
TGTGCCAGCAGTGGTGGGCTGGAGATCCAGTACTTC	CASSGGLEIQYF	NA	TRBJ2-5	TRBV6-5	NA
TGTGCCACCCCTTGGGAGGCGGGAGAGGAGACCCAGTACTTC	CATPWEAGEETQYF	NA	TRBJ2-5	TRBV6-7	TRBD2
TGTGCCATCAGTGAGATCAGGTTAAGGACTTACCAGTACTTC	CAISEIRLRTYQYF	once	TRBJ2-7	TRBV10-3	NA
TGCAGCGTGACCTCGAGCGGGAGTATGTACGAGCTGTATTTC	CSVTSSGSMYELYF	NA	TRBJ2-7	TRBV29-1	TRBD2
TGTGCCAGCAGTTTACCAGCGGGAGGAAATGAGCAGTTCTTC	CASSLPAGGNEQFF	many	TRBJ2-1	TRBV12-3/TRBV12-4	TRBD2
TGTGCCAGCAGTGAAGGACTAGCAGCCTCCAATGAGCAGTTCTTC	CASSEGLAASNEQFF	NA	TRBJ2-1	TRBV6-1	TRBD2
TGTGTCAGCAGTTTAGCGGGTAGCTCCTACAATGAGCAATTCTTC	CVSSLAGSSYNEQFF	once	TRBJ2-1	TRBV12-3/TRBV12-4	TRBD2
TGCGCCAGCAGCCTGACTAGGTTGGCCGAGCAGTTATTT	CASSLTRLAEQLF	NA	TRBJ2-1	TRBV10-2	NA
TGTGCCAGCACCCCCGACACCGGGATAGAAGGATACGGTGGGCAGTTCTTC	CASTPDTGIEGYGGQFF	NA	TRBJ2-1	TRBV5-4	NA
TGTGCCAGCAGCCCCCGGGGGCGGGACAAAGAGACCCAGTACTTC	CASSPRGRDKETQYF	NA	TRBJ2-5	TRBV7-9	NA
TGCGCCAGCAGCCAAGATGGCAGCAGGGGGTATGGAGACACCATATATTTT	CASSQDGSRGYGDTIYF	NA	TRBJ1-3	TRBV4-3	TRBD1
TGTGCTTGCAGCCAAGATTTCGCTAGGGGGACCGGGGAGCTGTTTTTT	CACSQDFARGTGELFF	NA	TRBJ2-2	TRBV4-2	NA
TGTGCCAGCAGCGCAGCCGGGACTGATGAGCAGTTCTTC	CASSAAGTDEQFF	NA	TRBJ2-1	TRBV5-4	NA
TGTCCCAGCAGCTTCGGAGTGGCTAGCGGGCAGTACTTC	CPSSFGVASGQYF	NA	TRBJ2-7	TRBV11-2	TRBD2
TGTGCCAGCAGTGAAGCACGGACGGCAAATCAGCCCCAGCATTTT	CASSEARTANQPQHF	many	TRBJ1-5	TRBV6-1	NA
TGTGTCAGCAGTTTTCGTGTGAGTAGCTATGGCTACACCTTC	CVSSFRVSSYGYTF	NA	TRBJ1-2	TRBV12-3/TRBV12-4	NA
TGTGCCAGCAATTATCGGACTAGCGGGGGCTACGAGCAGTACTTC	CASNYRTSGGYEQYF	once	TRBJ2-7	TRBV6-5	TRBD2
TGTGCCAGCAGCTCGGGACAGACGATTAGCAATCAGCCCCCGCATTTT	CASSSGQTISNQPPHF	NA	TRBJ1-5	TRBV5-5	TRBD1
TGTGCCAGCAGACCCCCCCCGGGACTAGCGGTACTCTCTGGGGCCAACGTCCTGACTTTC	CASRPPPGLAVLSGANVLTF	many	TRBJ2-6	TRBV6-2/TRBV6-3	TRBD2
TGTGCCAGCTGTTATAGGGGTGGGGGCAACCAGCCCCAGCATTTT	CASCYRGGGNQPQHF	NA	TRBJ1-5	TRBV6-2/TRBV6-3	NA
TGTGCCACCCGAGAACGCCGACGCTCCTACGATGAGCAGTTCTTC	CATRERRRSYDEQFF	NA	TRBJ2-1	TRBV6-5	NA
TGTGCCAGCAGCCCTAGCTCAATCCAGGGTAATGGGCGGGAGACTCAGTACTTC	CASSPSSIQGNGRETQYF	few	TRBJ2-5	TRBV11-2	TRBD2
TGTGCCAGCCGCTTAGCGGGGACAAAACAGTACTTC	CASRLAGTKQYF	NA	TRBJ2-7	TRBV11-1	TRBD2
TGTGCAAGCAGCTTAACGTTAGGAGATACGCAGTATTTT	CASSLTLGDTQYF	NA	TRBJ2-3	TRBV7-3	NA
TGTGCCAGCAGCTTAGATGGGCGGTTCAGTGGGATCCTTTACAATGAGCAGTTCTTC	CASSLDGRFSGILYNEQFF	few	TRBJ2-1	TRBV11-2	NA
TGTGCCAGCAGCCGAGCTGACAGACTCTACGAGCAGTACTTC	CASSRADRLYEQYF	many	TRBJ2-7	TRBV7-9	NA
TGTGCCAGCAACTTAGGGCAGGGGGCTGAAAAACTGTTTTTT	CASNLGQGAEKLFF	NA	TRBJ1-4	TRBV11-2	TRBD1
TGTGCCAGCAGGTGGGACTATAAACCCTACGAGCAGTACTTC	CASRWDYKPYEQYF	NA	TRBJ2-7	TRBV5-4	TRBD2
TGTGCTAGCAATCCGCGGACCGGGGAGCTGTTTTTT	CASNPRTGELFF	NA	TRBJ2-2	TRBV12-3/TRBV12-4	NA
TGTACCAGCAGTGACCCCGGGACAGTGGGCGGCTACACCTTC	CTSSDPGTVGGYTF	once	TRBJ1-2	TRBV6-1	TRBD1
TGTACCAGCAGCCGACTAGCGAGAGACTACGAGCAGTACTTC	CTSSRLARDYEQYF	NA	TRBJ2-7	TRBV28	TRBD2
TGTGCCAGCAGTTTGGTGGACATGAACACTGAGGCTTTCTTT	CASSLVDMNTEAFF	NA	TRBJ1-1	TRBV12-3/TRBV12-4	NA
TGTGCCAGCAGTTACAGGCAAGCGGGAATATCCTATGAGCAGTACTTC	CASSYRQAGISYEQYF	NA	TRBJ2-7	TRBV6-2/TRBV6-3	TRBD2
TGTGCCAGCAGTTTATCGGCGCGTAGAGATACGCAGTATTTT	CASSLSARRDTQYF	many	TRBJ2-3	TRBV12-3/TRBV12-4	NA
TGCGCCAGCAGCCAAGGGGCCGGGACAGGGGGCTACGAGCAGTACTTC	CASSQGAGTGGYEQYF	many	TRBJ2-7	TRBV4-3	TRBD1
TGTGCCAGCAGCCCGCTCGTATACAATGTGCAGTTCTTC	CASSPLVYNVQFF	once	TRBJ2-1	TRBV12-3/TRBV12-4	NA
TGTGCCAGCAGTTTCCAAGCGAGAGGAGGCAACAACTATGGCTACACCTTC	CASSFQARGGNNYGYTF	NA	TRBJ1-2	TRBV6-5	NA
TGTGCCAACAGTTTGAGGTCAGAAGAGACTCAGTACTTC	CANSLRSEETQYF	NA	TRBJ2-5	TRBV12-3/TRBV12-4	NA
TGCGCCAGCAACCAAGAGCGGGGGACAGGGACCGGGGAGCTGCTTTTT	CASNQERGTGTGELLF	NA	TRBJ2-2	TRBV4-1	NA
TGTGCCAGCAGTTCAACCCTTAGCACTACCTACGAGCAGTACTTC	CASSSTLSTTYEQYF	NA	TRBJ2-7	TRBV12-3/TRBV12-4	NA